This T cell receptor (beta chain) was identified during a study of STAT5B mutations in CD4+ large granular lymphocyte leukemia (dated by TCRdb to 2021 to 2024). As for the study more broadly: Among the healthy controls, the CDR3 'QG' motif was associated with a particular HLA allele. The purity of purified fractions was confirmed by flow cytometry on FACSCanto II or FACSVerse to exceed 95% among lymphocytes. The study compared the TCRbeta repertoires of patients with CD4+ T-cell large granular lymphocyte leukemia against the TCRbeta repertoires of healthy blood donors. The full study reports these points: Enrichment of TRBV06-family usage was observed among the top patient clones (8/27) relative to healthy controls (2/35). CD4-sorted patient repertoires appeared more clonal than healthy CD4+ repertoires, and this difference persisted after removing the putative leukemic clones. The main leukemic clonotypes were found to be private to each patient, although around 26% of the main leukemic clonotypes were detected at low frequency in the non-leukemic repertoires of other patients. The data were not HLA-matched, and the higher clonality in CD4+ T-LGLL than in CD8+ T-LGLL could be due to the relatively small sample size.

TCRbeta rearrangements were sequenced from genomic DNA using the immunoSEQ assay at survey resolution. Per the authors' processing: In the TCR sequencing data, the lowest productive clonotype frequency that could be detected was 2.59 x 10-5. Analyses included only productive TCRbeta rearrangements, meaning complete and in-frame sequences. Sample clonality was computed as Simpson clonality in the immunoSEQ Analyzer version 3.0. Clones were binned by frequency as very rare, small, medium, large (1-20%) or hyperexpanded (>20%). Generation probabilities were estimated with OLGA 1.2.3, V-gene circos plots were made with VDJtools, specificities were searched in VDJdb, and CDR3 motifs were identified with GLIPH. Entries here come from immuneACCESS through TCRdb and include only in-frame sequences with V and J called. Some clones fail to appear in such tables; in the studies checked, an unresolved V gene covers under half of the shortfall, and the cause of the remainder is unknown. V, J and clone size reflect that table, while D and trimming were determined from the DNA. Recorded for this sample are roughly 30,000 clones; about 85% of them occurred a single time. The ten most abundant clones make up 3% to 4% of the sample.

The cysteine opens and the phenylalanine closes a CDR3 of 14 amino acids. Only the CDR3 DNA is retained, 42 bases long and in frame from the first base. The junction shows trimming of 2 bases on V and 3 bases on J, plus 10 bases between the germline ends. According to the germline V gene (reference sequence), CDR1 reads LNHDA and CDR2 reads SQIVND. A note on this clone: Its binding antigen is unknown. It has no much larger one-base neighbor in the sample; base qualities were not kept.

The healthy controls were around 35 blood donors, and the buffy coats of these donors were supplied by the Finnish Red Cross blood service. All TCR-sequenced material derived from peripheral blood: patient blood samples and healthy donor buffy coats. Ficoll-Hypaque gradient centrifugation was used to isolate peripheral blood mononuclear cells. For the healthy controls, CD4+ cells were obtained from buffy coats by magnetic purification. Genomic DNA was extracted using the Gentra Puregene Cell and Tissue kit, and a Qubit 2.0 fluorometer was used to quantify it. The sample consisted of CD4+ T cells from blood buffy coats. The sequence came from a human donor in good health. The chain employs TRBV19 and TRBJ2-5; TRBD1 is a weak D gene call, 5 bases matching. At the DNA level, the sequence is TGTGCCAGTAGTATACAGGGCCCCAAAGAGACCCAGTACTTC. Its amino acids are CASSIQGPKETQYF.